The T cell receptor (beta chain) described here comes from a study of blood T cells in healthy people across ages. A sample-barcoded 5' primer and a J-beta primer mix were used in a second PCR of about 7 to 12 cycles. TCRdb used MiXCR to reprocess the 5' RACE reads, holding one entry per CDR3 protein. The repertoire holds some 710,000 distinct CDR3 sequences, with around half as singletons. The CDR3 has 15 amino acids. In germline, CDR1 is DFQATT, CDR2 SNEGSKA (reference sequence). V lost 4 bases and J lost 5; bases outside the gene matches: 14. This clonotype was counted a few times. The donors, healthy Caucasians from Russia, were aged 6 to 90.

This TCR came from a man older than 75 in good health. The sample comprised blood. The chain uses TRBV20-1 and TRBJ2-7; 7 bases match TRBD2. The DNA for the CDR3 is TGCAGTGCTAACGGGGGAGGGAGACCAGGCAACGAGCAGTACTTC. This sequence encodes CSANGGGRPGNEQYF.